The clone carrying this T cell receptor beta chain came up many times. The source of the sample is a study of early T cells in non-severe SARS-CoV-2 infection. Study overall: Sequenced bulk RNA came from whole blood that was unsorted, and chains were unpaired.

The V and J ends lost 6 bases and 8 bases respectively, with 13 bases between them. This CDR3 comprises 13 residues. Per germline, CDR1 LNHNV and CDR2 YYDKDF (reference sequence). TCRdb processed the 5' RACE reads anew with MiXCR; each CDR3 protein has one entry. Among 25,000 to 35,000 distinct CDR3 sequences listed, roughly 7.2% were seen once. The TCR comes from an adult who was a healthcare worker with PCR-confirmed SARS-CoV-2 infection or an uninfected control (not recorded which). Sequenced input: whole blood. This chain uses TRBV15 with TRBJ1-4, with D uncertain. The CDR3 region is CATSDGRAEKLFF. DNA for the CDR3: TGTGCCACCAGTGACGGCCGCGCCGAAAAACTGTTTTTT.